This TCR beta chain comes out of a study of cytomegalovirus exposure and HLA in healthy donors. Study conclusions and caveats: Apart from CMV serostatus, no immune exposure information was available. Some V segments could not be told apart, so they were left out, TRBV6-2 and TRBV6-3 among them.

On this clone: Antigen: not known.

Primers for the PCR totalled 60 Vbeta and 13 Jbeta. The table came from immunoSEQ multiplex PCR; TCRdb's copy has only in-frame clones and leaves some out. The sample has just under 95,000 clones, roughly 77% seen once. Trimming pared 3 bases from V and 5 bases from J, leaving 15 bases between. CDR3 length: 15 amino acids. Germline V gives CDR1 SGDLS, CDR2 YYNGEE. Absent from the records is this donor's CMV serostatus. V gene TRBV9 combines with J gene TRBJ2-1; tentatively, D is TRBD1 (6 bases). This receptor was obtained from a human donor in good health. The sample consisted of PBMCs. The CDR3 sequence is CASSGGQLLHNEQFF. The CDR3 DNA reads as TGTGCCAGCAGCGGGGGGCAGTTACTCCACAATGAGCAGTTCTTC.